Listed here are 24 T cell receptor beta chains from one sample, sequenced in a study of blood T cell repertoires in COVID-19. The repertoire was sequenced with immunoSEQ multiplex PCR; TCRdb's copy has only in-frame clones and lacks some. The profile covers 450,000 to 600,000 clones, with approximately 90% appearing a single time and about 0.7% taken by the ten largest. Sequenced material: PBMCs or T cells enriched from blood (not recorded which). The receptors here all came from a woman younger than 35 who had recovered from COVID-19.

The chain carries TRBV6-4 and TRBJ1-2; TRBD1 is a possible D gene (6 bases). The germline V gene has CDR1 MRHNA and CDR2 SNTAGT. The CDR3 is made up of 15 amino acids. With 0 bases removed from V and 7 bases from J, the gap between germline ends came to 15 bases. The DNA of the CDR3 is TGTGCCAGCAGTGACTCGGTACAGGGATTCGGTGGCTACACCTTC. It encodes CASSDSVQGFGGYTF.

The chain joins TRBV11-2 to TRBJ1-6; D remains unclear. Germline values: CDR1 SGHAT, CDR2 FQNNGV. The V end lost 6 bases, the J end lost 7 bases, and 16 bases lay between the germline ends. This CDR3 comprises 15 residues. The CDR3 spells CASSSPAARNSPLHF. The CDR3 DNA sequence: TGTGCCAGCAGTAGTCCGGCGGCTCGCAATTCACCCCTCCACTTT.

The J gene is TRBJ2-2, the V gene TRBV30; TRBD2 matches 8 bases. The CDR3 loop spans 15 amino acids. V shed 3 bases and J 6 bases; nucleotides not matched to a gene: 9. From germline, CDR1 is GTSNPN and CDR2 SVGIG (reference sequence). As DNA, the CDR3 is TGTGCCTGGAGACCGATAGCGGGGAGGGCCGGGGAGCTGTTTTTT. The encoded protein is CAWRPIAGRAGELFF.

CDR3 loop: CAWSEGTDTQYF. The CDR3 coding sequence is TGTGCCTGGAGCGAGGGGACTGATACGCAGTATTTT. V and J are TRBV30 and TRBJ2-3, with a possible D match to TRBD2 (6 bases). Germline V CDR1 and CDR2: GTSNPN, SVGIG (reference sequence). The CDR3 has 12 amino acids. Trimming stripped 3 bases from V and 6 bases from J, with 10 bases between. Full variable domain (missing parts from reference TRBV30 and TRBJ2-3): SQTIHQWPATLVQPVGSPLSLECTVEGTSNPNLYWYRQAAGRGLQLLFYSVGIGQISSEVPQNLSASRPQDRQFILSSKKLLLSDSGFYLCAWSEGTDTQYFGPGTRLTVL.

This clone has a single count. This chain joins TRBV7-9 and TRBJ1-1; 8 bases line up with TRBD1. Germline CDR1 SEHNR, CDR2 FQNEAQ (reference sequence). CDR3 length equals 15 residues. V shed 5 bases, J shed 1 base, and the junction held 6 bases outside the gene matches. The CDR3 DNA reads TGTGCCAGCAGCATCTCCGGGACAGGGAACACTGAAGCTTTCTTT. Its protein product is CASSISGTGNTEAFF.

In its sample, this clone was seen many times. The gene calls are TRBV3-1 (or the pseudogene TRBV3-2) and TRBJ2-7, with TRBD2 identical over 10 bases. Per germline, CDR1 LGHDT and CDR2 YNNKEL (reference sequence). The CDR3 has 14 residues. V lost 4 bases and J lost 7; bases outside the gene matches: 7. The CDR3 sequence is CASSPSGGAREQYF. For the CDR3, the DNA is TGTGCCAGCAGCCCGAGCGGGGGGGCGCGAGAGCAGTACTTC.

CDR3 sequence reads: CASSLTGGAEAFF. Written as DNA, the CDR3 is TGCGCCAGCAGCCTTACAGGGGGCGCTGAAGCTTTCTTT. The genes are TRBV4-1 and TRBJ1-1; TRBD1 aligns across 9 bases. The V segment lost 4 bases and the J segment 6 bases; nucleotides outside the gene matches: 3. CDR1 and CDR2 (germline): MGHRA, YSYEKL. The CDR3 is made up of 13 amino acids.

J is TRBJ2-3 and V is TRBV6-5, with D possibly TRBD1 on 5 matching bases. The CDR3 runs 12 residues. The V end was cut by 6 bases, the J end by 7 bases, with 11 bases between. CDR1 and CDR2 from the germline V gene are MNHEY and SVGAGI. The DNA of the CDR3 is TGTGCCAGCAGGACCTCAGGGAATACGCAGTATTTT. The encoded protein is CASRTSGNTQYF.

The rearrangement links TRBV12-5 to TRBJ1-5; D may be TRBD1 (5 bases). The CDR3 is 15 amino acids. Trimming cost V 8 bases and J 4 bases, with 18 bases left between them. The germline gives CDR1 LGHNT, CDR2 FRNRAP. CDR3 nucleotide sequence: TGTGCTAGTCGCATTGGGGCAGATACAAATCAGCCCCAGCATTTT. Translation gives CASRIGADTNQPQHF.

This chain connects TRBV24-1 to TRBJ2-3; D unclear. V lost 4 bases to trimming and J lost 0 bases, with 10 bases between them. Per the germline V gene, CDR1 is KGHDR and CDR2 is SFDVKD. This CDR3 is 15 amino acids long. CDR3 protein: CATSEYSPSTDTQYF. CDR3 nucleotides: TGTGCCACCAGTGAGTACAGCCCTAGCACAGATACGCAGTATTTT.

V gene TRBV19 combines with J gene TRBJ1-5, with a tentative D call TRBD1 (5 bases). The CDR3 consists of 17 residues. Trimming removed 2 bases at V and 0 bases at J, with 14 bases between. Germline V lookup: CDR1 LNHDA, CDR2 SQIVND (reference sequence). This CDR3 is CASSITAGSYSNQPQHF. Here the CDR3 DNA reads TGTGCCAGTAGTATAACCGCAGGGTCATATAGCAATCAGCCCCAGCATTTT.

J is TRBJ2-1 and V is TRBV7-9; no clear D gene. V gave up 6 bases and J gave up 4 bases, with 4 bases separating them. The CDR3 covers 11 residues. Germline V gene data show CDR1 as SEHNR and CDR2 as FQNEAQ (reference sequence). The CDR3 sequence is CASSPYNEQFF. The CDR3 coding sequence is TGTGCCAGCAGTCCTTACAATGAGCAGTTCTTC.

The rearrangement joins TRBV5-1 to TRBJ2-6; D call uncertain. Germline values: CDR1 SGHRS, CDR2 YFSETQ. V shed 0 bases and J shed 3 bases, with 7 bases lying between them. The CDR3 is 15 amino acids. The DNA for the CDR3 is TGCGCCAGCAGCTTGGTCTATTTTGGGGCCAACGTCCTGACTTTC. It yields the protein CASSLVYFGANVLTF.

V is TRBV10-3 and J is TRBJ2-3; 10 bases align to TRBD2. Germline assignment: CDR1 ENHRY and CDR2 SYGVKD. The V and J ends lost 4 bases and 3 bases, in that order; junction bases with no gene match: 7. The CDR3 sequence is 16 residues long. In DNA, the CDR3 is TGTGCCATCAGTGGAATAGCGGGGGGAAGTACAGATACGCAGTATTTT. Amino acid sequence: CAISGIAGGSTDTQYF.

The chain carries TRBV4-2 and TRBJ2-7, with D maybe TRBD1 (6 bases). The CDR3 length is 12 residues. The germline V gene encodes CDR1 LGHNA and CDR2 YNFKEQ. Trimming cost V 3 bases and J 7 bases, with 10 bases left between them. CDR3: CASSQGAGEQYF. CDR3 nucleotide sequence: TGTGCCAGCAGCCAGGGGGCTGGTGAGCAGTACTTC.

CDR3 sequence reads: CASSLDQGGYGYTF. The CDR3, as DNA: TGTGCCAGCAGCTTAGATCAGGGCGGCTATGGCTACACCTTC. The chain carries TRBV11-2 and TRBJ1-2, with D maybe TRBD1 (5 bases). CDR3 length equals 14 residues. V was cut by 0 bases and J by 4 bases, with 9 bases left in between. CDR1 SGHAT and CDR2 FQNNGV come from the germline V gene.

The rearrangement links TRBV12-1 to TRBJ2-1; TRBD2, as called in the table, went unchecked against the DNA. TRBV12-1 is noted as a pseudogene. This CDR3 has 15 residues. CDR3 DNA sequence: TGTGCCAGCAGCGACCCCGGGACTCATAACAATGAGCAGTTCTTC. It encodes CASSDPGTHNNEQFF.

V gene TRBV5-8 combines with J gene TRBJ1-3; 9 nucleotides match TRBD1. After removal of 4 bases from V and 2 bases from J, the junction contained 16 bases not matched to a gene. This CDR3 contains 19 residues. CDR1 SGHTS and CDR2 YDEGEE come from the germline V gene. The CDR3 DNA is TGTGCCAGCAGCCTTCTACTTGGAACAGGGGGCAAAACTGGAAACACCATATATTTT. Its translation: CASSLLLGTGGKTGNTIYF.

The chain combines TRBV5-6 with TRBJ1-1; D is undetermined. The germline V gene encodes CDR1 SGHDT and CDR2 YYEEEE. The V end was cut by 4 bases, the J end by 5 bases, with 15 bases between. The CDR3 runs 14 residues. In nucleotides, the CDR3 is TGTGCCAGCAGCGTACCCGGGAGGGAAACTGAAGCTTTCTTT. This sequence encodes CASSVPGRETEAFF.

CDR3: CASSLSGEYSNQPQHF. DNA of the CDR3: TGTGCCAGCAGCTTATCCGGGGAGTATAGCAATCAGCCCCAGCATTTT. V and J are TRBV7-3 and TRBJ1-5; D is uncertain. V lost 2 bases and J 0 bases, leaving 11 bases between the germline ends. The CDR3 is 16 amino acids. The germline CDR1 and CDR2 sequences are SGHTA and FQGTGA. Together with reference TRBV7-3 and TRBJ1-5, the CDR3 gives the full variable domain: GAGVSQTPSNKVTEKGKYVELRCDPISGHTALYWYRQSLGQGPEFLIYFQGTGAADDSGLPNDRFFAVRPEGSVSTLKIQRTERGDSAVYLCASSLSGEYSNQPQHFGDGTRLSIL.

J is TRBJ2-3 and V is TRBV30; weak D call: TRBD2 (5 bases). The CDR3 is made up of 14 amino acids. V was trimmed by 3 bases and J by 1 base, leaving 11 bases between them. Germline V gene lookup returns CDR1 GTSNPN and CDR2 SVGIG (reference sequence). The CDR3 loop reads CAWRLAGGTDTQYF. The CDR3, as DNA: TGTGCCTGGAGGCTAGCTGGCGGCACAGATACGCAGTATTTT.

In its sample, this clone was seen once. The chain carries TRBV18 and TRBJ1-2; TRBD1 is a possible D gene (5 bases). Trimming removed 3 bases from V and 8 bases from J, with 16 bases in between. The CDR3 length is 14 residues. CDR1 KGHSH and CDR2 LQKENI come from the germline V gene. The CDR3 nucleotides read TGTGCCAGCTCACCTACTCAACAGGTAGCCGGCTACACCTTC. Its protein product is CASSPTQQVAGYTF.

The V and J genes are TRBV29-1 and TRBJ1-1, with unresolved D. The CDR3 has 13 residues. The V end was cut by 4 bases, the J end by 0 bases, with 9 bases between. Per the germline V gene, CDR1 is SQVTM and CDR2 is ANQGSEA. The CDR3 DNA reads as TGCAGCGTTGTCGGACTTCTGAACACTGAAGCTTTCTTT. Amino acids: CSVVGLLNTEAFF.

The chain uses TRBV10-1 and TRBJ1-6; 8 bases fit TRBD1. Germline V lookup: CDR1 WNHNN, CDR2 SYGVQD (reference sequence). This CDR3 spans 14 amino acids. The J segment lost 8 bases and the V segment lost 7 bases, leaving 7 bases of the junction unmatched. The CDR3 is CASIHWDRHSPLHF. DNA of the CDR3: TGCGCCAGCATCCATTGGGACAGGCATTCACCCCTCCACTTT.